This TCR beta chain was identified in a study of shared clonotypes between healthy human individuals. Study information: Donor ages ranged 18 to 49 years: a couple of women, a few men.

For sorted subsets, approximately 0.2 ug DNA per replicate equaled around 30,000 T cell genomes. Methods used by the authors: ImmunoSEQ output held junction-only sequences without quality scores, so filtering differed. Sequencing was performed with immunoSEQ multiplex PCR; in TCRdb, only in-frame clones are kept and a portion is missing. Clonal size and the V and J genes are those of that table, whereas D and trimming came from the DNA. The repertoire consists of 1,400,000 or so clones, with 97% to 99% occurring once and the leading ten covering under 0.45%. CDR3 length: 12 amino acids. The germline gives CDR1 MDHEN, CDR2 SYDVKM. V lost 10 bases and J lost 6; bases outside the gene matches: 6.

V is TRBV28 and J is TRBJ2-1, with TRBD2 matching over 7 bases. This TCR came from a man younger than 40 in good health. The sample consisted of naive CD4+ T cells sorted from blood. Regarding subset: CD45RA+ positively selected. CDR3 DNA: TGTGCCAATGGGGCTAGCGGCAATGAGCAGTTCTTC. Amino acid sequence: CANGASGNEQFF. Based on the CDR3 plus reference TRBV28 and TRBJ2-1, the full variable domain is DVKVTQSSRYLVKRTGEKVFLECVQDMDHENMFWYRQDPGLGLRLIYFSYDVKMKEKGDIPEGYSVSREKKERFSLILESASTNQTSMYLCANGASGNEQFFGPGTRLTVL.